Below are 19 T cell receptor beta chains sequenced from a single sample in a study of OX40 agonist ivuxolimab in advanced cancers. Assay: immunoSEQ multiplex PCR; the TCRdb copy retains only in-frame clones and omits some. Of tens of thousands of clones in the sample, roughly 85% were seen once. The sequencing here drew on CD4+ or CD8+ T cells sorted from blood, taken in a trial of the OX40 agonist ivuxolimab. These receptors were obtained from an adult with an advanced solid tumor such as melanoma, head and neck, liver or kidney cancer.

The count of this clone is one. J is TRBJ2-1 and V is TRBV14, with unresolved D. CDR3 size: 15 residues. Trimming stripped 1 base from V and 3 bases from J, with 10 bases between. Germline-derived CDR1 and CDR2 are SGHDN and FVKESK. CDR3 loop: CASSQVPGDYNEQFF. CDR3 nucleotides: TGTGCCAGCAGCCAAGTTCCAGGTGACTACAATGAGCAGTTCTTC.

CDR3 region: CASQRLGNYGYTF. The CDR3 DNA sequence: TGTGCCAGCCAGAGACTGGGAAACTATGGCTACACCTTC. The rearrangement links TRBV6-5 to TRBJ1-2, with D uncertain. V was clipped by 8 bases and J by 2 bases, with 12 bases between them. CDR1 and CDR2 (germline): MNHEY, SVGAGI. The CDR3 length is 13 residues.

The chain links TRBV27 to TRBJ1-2; 7 bases agree with TRBD1. The CDR3 sequence is 15 residues long. Trimming cost V 3 bases and J 2 bases; bases outside gene matches: 6. Germline values: CDR1 MNHEY, CDR2 SMNVEV (reference sequence). CDR3: CASSLTGWENYGYTF. In DNA form, the CDR3 reads TGTGCCAGCAGTTTGACAGGGTGGGAAAACTATGGCTACACCTTC.

The genes are TRBV5-1 and TRBJ1-1; maybe TRBD1 (5 bases). The CDR3 has 13 amino acids. The germline V gene has CDR1 SGHRS and CDR2 YFSETQ. The germline V and J ends were trimmed by 4 bases and 6 bases, with 13 bases remaining between them. CDR3: CASSPPGTSEAFF. The DNA for the CDR3 is TGCGCCAGCAGCCCACCCGGGACTTCTGAAGCTTTCTTT.

The rearrangement joins TRBV9 to TRBJ1-1, with D possibly being TRBD1 (5 bases). This CDR3 is built from 13 residues. The V gene lost 2 bases and the J gene lost 8 bases, with 13 bases spanning the gap. The V gene's germline CDR1 is SGDLS and CDR2 YYNGEE. Written as DNA, the CDR3 is TGTGCCAGCAGCGTCGGGAGCCGGACAGAAGCTTTCTTT. This sequence encodes CASSVGSRTEAFF.

This clone was recorded once. The rearrangement joins TRBV6-5 to TRBJ1-2, with 11 bases lining up with TRBD1. This CDR3 has 15 residues. CDR1 and CDR2 from the germline V gene are MNHEY and SVGAGI. V trimming: 2 bases; J trimming: 6 bases; junction bases outside the gene matches: 5. CDR3 sequence (DNA): TGTGCCAGCAGTTACAGGACAGGGGGCCTGGATGGCTACACCTTC. Its protein product is CASSYRTGGLDGYTF.

V usage is TRBV2 and J usage is TRBJ2-3; D ambiguous. CDR1 is SNHLY and CDR2 is FYNNEI in the germline V gene. The CDR3 runs 15 residues. Between the trimmed V and J ends, which lost 4 bases and 3 bases, there was a span of 14 bases. The CDR3 DNA reads TGTGCCAGCAGTGCGGCCCGATCAGTTACAGATACGCAGTATTTT. It encodes CASSAARSVTDTQYF. The full variable domain, its missing parts supplied by reference TRBV2 and TRBJ2-3, is EPEVTQTPSHQVTQMGQEVILRCVPISNHLYFYWYRQILGQKVEFLVSFYNNEISEKSEIFDDQFSVERPDGSNFTLKIRSTKLEDSAMYFCASSAARSVTDTQYFGPGTRLTVL.

The chain couples TRBV5-6 to TRBJ2-1; 8 bases are a match to TRBD2. This CDR3 comprises 15 residues. Trimming took 0 bases from V and 8 from J; bases not matched to a gene: 7. The germline gives CDR1 SGHDT, CDR2 YYEEEE. The CDR3 nucleotides are TGTGCCAGCAGCTTGGAGGGGCGGGGGGCCCATGAGCAGTTCTTC. It is translated as CASSLEGRGAHEQFF.

This chain connects TRBV9 to TRBJ2-1; D is perhaps TRBD1 (6 bases). Trimming shortened V by 2 bases and J by 6 bases, and 12 bases separated the two germline ends. From germline, CDR1 is SGDLS and CDR2 YYNGEE. This CDR3 spans 14 amino acids. The CDR3 DNA reads TGTGCCAGCAGCGTCGGGGTAGGGGGCAATGAGCAGTTCTTC. Translated: CASSVGVGGNEQFF.

The genes are TRBV28 and TRBJ1-2; no reliable D call. There are 14 residues in the CDR3. Germline V CDR1 and CDR2: MDHEN, SYDVKM. Trimming left V 6 bases short and J 4 bases short, with 15 bases between. The CDR3: CASRPFGGSYGYTF. The CDR3 DNA follows: TGTGCCAGCAGGCCCTTCGGTGGCAGCTATGGCTACACCTTC.

The genes are TRBV6-5 and TRBJ2-1; 13 bases are a match to TRBD2. This CDR3 has 15 amino acids. Germline V gene sequence: CDR1 MNHEY, CDR2 SVGAGI. The ends lost 5 bases at V and 7 bases at J; junction bases unmatched: 5. CDR3 DNA sequence: TGTGCCAGCAGTACCCGGACTAGCGGGGGTAATGAGCAGTTCTTC. Translating it yields CASSTRTSGGNEQFF.

The rearrangement uses TRBV6-5 and TRBJ1-4; no clear D gene. Trimming pared 6 bases from V and 6 bases from J, leaving 14 bases between. The CDR3 has 14 amino acids. Germline V lookup: CDR1 MNHEY, CDR2 SVGAGI. This chain's CDR3 is CASSLEGGDEKLFF. Here the CDR3 DNA reads TGTGCCAGCAGCCTAGAGGGCGGGGATGAAAAACTGTTTTTT.

The rearrangement links TRBV9 to TRBJ2-5; D ambiguous. Germline V gives CDR1 SGDLS, CDR2 YYNGEE. Trimming removed 3 bases from V and 2 bases from J, with 11 bases in between. The CDR3 covers 14 residues. CDR3 nucleotides: TGTGCCAGCAGCGGACCACGAATTCAAGAGACCCAGTACTTC. The encoded protein is CASSGPRIQETQYF.

The V and J genes are TRBV6-1 and TRBJ2-7, with D unclear. This CDR3 is 13 amino acids long. Germline assignment: CDR1 MNHNS and CDR2 SASEGT. V was cut by 7 bases and J by 4 bases, with 14 bases left in between. The CDR3 sequence: CASNGLVFYEQYF. The CDR3 DNA reads TGTGCCAGCAATGGGCTAGTTTTTTACGAGCAGTACTTC.

This clone qualifies as medium-sized (0.01 to 0.1%). This chain links TRBV7-8 with TRBJ1-2; 7 bases are a match to TRBD1. The CDR3 runs 14 residues. The V and J ends lost 0 bases and 8 bases, in that order; junction bases with no gene match: 6. The germline V gene has CDR1 SGHVS and CDR2 FQNEAQ. CDR3 nucleotides: TGTGCCAGCAGCTTAGCGGAGACAGGGAGGGGCTACACCTTC. It encodes CASSLAETGRGYTF.

The rearrangement joins TRBV27 to TRBJ2-3; no reliable D call. V was shortened by 2 bases and J by 1 base, with 13 bases between the two germline ends. From germline, CDR1 is MNHEY and CDR2 SMNVEV (reference sequence). The length of the CDR3 is 16 residues. The CDR3 loop is CASSLDNYRGTDTQYF. CDR3 sequence (DNA): TGTGCCAGCAGTTTAGACAACTACCGGGGCACAGATACGCAGTATTTT.

This clone was found a few times. The rearrangement links TRBV28 to TRBJ2-7, with 7 bases lining up with TRBD1. Germline CDR1 MDHEN, CDR2 SYDVKM. The CDR3 has 16 amino acids. V trimming: 5 bases; J trimming: 9 bases; junction bases outside the gene matches: 19. The CDR3 is CASSAMTGQPSAGQYF. CDR3 coding DNA: TGTGCCAGCAGTGCCATGACGGGACAGCCATCGGCCGGGCAGTACTTC. Drawing the rest from reference TRBV28 and TRBJ2-7, the complete variable domain is DVKVTQSSRYLVKRTGEKVFLECVQDMDHENMFWYRQDPGLGLRLIYFSYDVKMKEKGDIPEGYSVSREKKERFSLILESASTNQTSMYLCASSAMTGQPSAGQYFGPGTRLTVT.

This clone showed up just a few times. V is TRBV2 and J is TRBJ2-1; D perhaps matches TRBD2 (6 bases). V lost 8 bases to trimming and J lost 9 bases, with 14 bases between them. The germline V gene encodes CDR1 SNHLY and CDR2 FYNNEI. The CDR3 covers 12 residues. The CDR3, as DNA: TGTGCCAGCGGAGGGGATAGGGGTGAGCAGTTCTTC. Translation gives CASGGDRGEQFF.

V and J are TRBV19 and TRBJ1-5; TRBD1 aligns across 8 bases. The V and J ends lost 5 bases and 5 bases, in that order; junction bases with no gene match: 5. CDR3 length equals 14 residues. Germline V gene lookup returns CDR1 LNHDA and CDR2 SQIVND (reference sequence). CDR3 protein: CASSYDRGDQPQHF. In nucleotides, the CDR3 is TGTGCCAGTAGTTACGACAGGGGCGATCAGCCCCAGCATTTT.